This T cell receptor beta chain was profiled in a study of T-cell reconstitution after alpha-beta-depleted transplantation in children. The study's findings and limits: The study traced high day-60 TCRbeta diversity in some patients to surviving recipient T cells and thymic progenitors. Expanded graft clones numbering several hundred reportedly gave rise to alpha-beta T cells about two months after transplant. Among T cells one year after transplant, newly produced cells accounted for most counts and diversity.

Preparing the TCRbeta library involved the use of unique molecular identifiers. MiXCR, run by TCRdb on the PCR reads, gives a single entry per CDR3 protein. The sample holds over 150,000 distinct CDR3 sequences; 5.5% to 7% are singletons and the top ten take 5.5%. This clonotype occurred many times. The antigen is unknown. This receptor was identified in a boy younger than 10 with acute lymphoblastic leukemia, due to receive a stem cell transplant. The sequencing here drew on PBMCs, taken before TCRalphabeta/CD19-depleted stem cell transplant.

This chain's CDR3 is CASSEGGGRGETQYF. In nucleotides, the CDR3 is TGCGCCAGCAGTGAGGGTGGCGGGAGAGGAGAGACCCAGTACTTC. The chain has TRBV10-2 and TRBJ2-5, with 7 positions matching TRBD2. The CDR3 runs 15 residues. Germline CDR1 is WSHSY and CDR2 is SAAADI. The ends lost 2 bases at V and 4 bases at J; junction bases unmatched: 7.